Listed below are T cell receptor beta chains from one sample, sequenced in a study of identical twins. Using its own MiXCR run on the 5' RACE reads, TCRdb lists one record per CDR3 protein. The data contain hundreds of thousands of distinct CDR3 sequences, around 20% of them seen just once; the ten biggest clones take up 4% to 5.5%. The same sample was also used in a study of T cells expressing NK-cell markers.

The material sequenced was PBMCs. These receptors were taken from a woman under 30 in good health. Each CDR3 is given with its conserved first and last residue. The D gene is left open where the match is weak. Where a row states a size, it is once, few, many or the class of an expanded clone; other rows omit it.

j_gene	v_gene	d_gene	abundance	CDR3nt	CDR3aa
TRBJ2-1	TRBV20-1	TRBD2	few	TGCAGTGCTAAGGGGGGGACTAGCGGCCTGAATGAGCAGTTCTTC	CSAKGGTSGLNEQFF
TRBJ2-7	TRBV3-1	NA	NA	TGTGCCAGCTGCCTCCCCGGGAACGAGCAGTACTTC	CASCLPGNEQYF
TRBJ2-1	TRBV7-3	TRBD2	NA	TGTGCCAGCAGCAAGACTAGCGGGGGGGCCTTCGGTGAGCAGTTCTTC	CASSKTSGGAFGEQFF
TRBJ2-2	TRBV5-5	NA	NA	TGTGCCAGCAGCTGGGGCGGGGGCGCGAACACCGGGGAGCTGTTTTTT	CASSWGGGANTGELFF
TRBJ2-7	TRBV7-6	TRBD1	NA	TGTGCCAGCAGCCCGTGGGACAGGTGCTCCTACGAGCAGTACTTC	CASSPWDRCSYEQYF
TRBJ2-1	TRBV24-1	TRBD1	few	TGTGCCACCAACGGGACAGAGTACAATGAGCAGTTCTTC	CATNGTEYNEQFF
TRBJ2-1	TRBV20-1	NA	NA	TGCAGTTCATTTCCATCGGTGATCGCCCACAATGAGCAGTTCTTC	CSSFPSVIAHNEQFF
TRBJ2-1	TRBV27	NA	NA	TGTGCCAGCAGTTTCACCGGTCGCAATGAGCAGTTCTTC	CASSFTGRNEQFF
TRBJ2-1	TRBV7-9	TRBD1	few	TGTGCCAGCAGCCATACAGGGGGCGCGAGGTACAATGAGCAGTTCTTC	CASSHTGGARYNEQFF
TRBJ2-7	TRBV7-9	TRBD2	few	TGTGCCAGCAGCTCGGGGACTAGCGGGAGGGACGAGCAGTACTTC	CASSSGTSGRDEQYF
TRBJ2-6	TRBV20-1	TRBD1	once	TGCAGTGCTAGCCAGGGGGCGCGGTCTGGGGCCAACGTCCTGACTTTC	CSASQGARSGANVLTF
TRBJ2-3	TRBV12-3/TRBV12-4	TRBD2	few	TGTGCCAGCAGTACTAGACTAGCCCTCCGGACAGATACGCAGTATTTT	CASSTRLALRTDTQYF
TRBJ1-3	TRBV5-6	NA	NA	TGTGCCAGCAGCTTCGGGACGGCAGGAACGCGTGGAAACACCATATATTTT	CASSFGTAGTRGNTIYF
TRBJ2-5	TRBV12-3/TRBV12-4	NA	few	TGTGCCAGCAGCCCACCGGACAGTGATGGAGAGACCCAGTACTTC	CASSPPDSDGETQYF
TRBJ2-2	TRBV12-3/TRBV12-4	NA	NA	TGTGCCAGCAGCCCTTCCCAGTCCACCGGGGAGCTGTTTTTT	CASSPSQSTGELFF
TRBJ2-3	TRBV6-5	NA	few	TGTGCCAGCAGTTACTCGATTTCCACAGATACGCAGTATTTT	CASSYSISTDTQYF
TRBJ2-1	TRBV5-1	NA	many	TGCGCCAGCAGTCTCACAGGGAACAATGAGCAGTTCTTC	CASSLTGNNEQFF
TRBJ2-5	TRBV7-2	NA	NA	TGTGCCAGCAGCTTACAGGTCGGGCAAGAGACCCAGTACTTC	CASSLQVGQETQYF
TRBJ2-7	TRBV10-2	NA	once	TGCGCCAGCAGTACTAGAGGGGTTGTCTACGAGCAGTACTTC	CASSTRGVVYEQYF
TRBJ2-7	TRBV25-1	TRBD1	NA	TGTGCCAGCAGAGGAGACAGGGCTTACGAGCAGTACTTC	CASRGDRAYEQYF
TRBJ2-3	TRBV12-3/TRBV12-4	NA	NA	TGTGCCAGCAGTTTAGGGAGCGCAGCGGGGCAGTATTTT	CASSLGSAAGQYF
TRBJ2-1	TRBV5-1	TRBD2	NA	TGCGCCAGCAGCACCACTAGCGGGGAGAGCTCCTACAATGAGCAGTTCTTC	CASSTTSGESSYNEQFF
TRBJ2-5	TRBV7-2	NA	NA	TGTGCCAGCACTGTTGGGATCTCAGAGACCCAGTACTTC	CASTVGISETQYF
TRBJ2-1	TRBV10-3	TRBD1	NA	TGTGCCATCAGCATCTCCGGGACAGGGCTAGCCAATGAGCAGTTCTTC	CAISISGTGLANEQFF
TRBJ2-1	TRBV20-1	NA	NA	TGCAGTGCTCGCGGACGGGTAAGCTCCTACAATGAGCAGTTCTTC	CSARGRVSSYNEQFF
TRBJ2-2	TRBV29-1	TRBD1	many	TGCAGCGTTGATCAGGGGGCGACCGGGGAGCTGTTTTTT	CSVDQGATGELFF
TRBJ2-3	TRBV7-2	NA	few	TGTGCCAGCAGCTTATCTACTGCAGATACGCAGTATTTT	CASSLSTADTQYF
TRBJ2-3	TRBV20-1	TRBD1	NA	TGCAGTGCCTACGTAAAACTCCGGGACAGCGCGTATTTT	CSAYVKLRDSAYF